These 25 T cell receptor beta chains were sequenced from one sample in a study of shared clonotypes between healthy human individuals (TCRdb year 2020). Library preparation employed the immunoSEQ multiplex PCR assay. Entries here come from immuneACCESS through TCRdb and include only in-frame sequences with V and J called. Some clones fail to appear in such tables; in the studies checked, an unresolved V gene covers under half of the shortfall, and the cause of the remainder is unknown. Present in this sample are 2 million to 2.5 million clones, roughly 93% of which were seen just once. About 0.39% of the sample comes from the top ten. Sequences were obtained from naive CD4+ T cells from PBMCs. This specimen's cell subset or site label, per the study, means: CD45RA+ positively selected. The receptor source for this set is a man aged 18 to 29 in good health. Some clones in this sample may be carry-over from other donors' samples.

The chain is built from TRBV4-1 and TRBJ1-1; D ambiguous. CDR1 and CDR2 (germline): MGHRA, YSYEKL. With 6 bases removed from V and 10 bases from J, the gap between germline ends came to 24 bases. There are 15 residues in the CDR3. CDR3 amino acids: CASRSSAFTEKRAFF. DNA for the CDR3: TGCGCCAGCAGGTCCTCGGCTTTCACCGAAAAAAGAGCTTTCTTT.

This sequence joins TRBV4-2 and TRBJ2-7; D is uncertain. The V end was cut by 1 base, the J end by 2 bases, with 12 bases between. The CDR3 is 15 residues long. Germline V CDR1 and CDR2: LGHNA, YNFKEQ. In nucleotides, the CDR3 is TGTGCCAGCAGCCAAGTTGACTTCCCAACCTACGAGCAGTACTTC. This codes for CASSQVDFPTYEQYF.

The V and J genes are TRBV19 and TRBJ2-3; perhaps TRBD2 as D (5 bases). The V end lost 4 bases, the J end lost 6 bases, and 5 bases lay between the germline ends. CDR1 LNHDA and CDR2 SQIVND come from the germline V gene (reference sequence). The CDR3 spans 11 residues. In nucleotides, the CDR3 is TGTGCCAGTAGTACGGGGGATACGCAGTATTTT. Translation gives CASSTGDTQYF.

The chain recombines TRBV4-2 with TRBJ1-4; D unclear. CDR3 length: 16 residues. Deletions cut 1 base from V and 1 base from J, with 10 bases between. Looked up from germline, CDR1 is LGHNA and CDR2 is YNFKEQ. For the CDR3, the DNA is TGTGCCAGCAGCCAAGGGTATAGAGAAACTAATGAAAAACTGTTTTTT. Its protein product is CASSQGYRETNEKLFF.

CDR3 DNA sequence: TGTGCCAGCAGTTCGGGACAGGGGGCGCCCGGGGAGCTGTTTTTT. Its protein product is CASSSGQGAPGELFF. The rearrangement uses TRBV2 and TRBJ2-2; 12 bases match TRBD1. The CDR3 loop spans 15 amino acids. Losses at the gene ends were 5 bases for V and 6 bases for J; bases not matched to a gene: 4. CDR1 is SNHLY and CDR2 is FYNNEI in the germline V gene.

J is TRBJ2-3 and V is TRBV7-2, with D possibly TRBD1 on 6 matching bases. CDR3 size: 15 residues. V was cut by 5 bases and J by 5 bases, with 17 bases left in between. The germline gives CDR1 SGHTA, CDR2 FQGNSA. The CDR3: CASSTRTAPLDTQYF. CDR3 in DNA: TGTGCCAGCAGCACTAGGACAGCCCCTCTAGATACGCAGTATTTT.

The gene calls are TRBV28 and TRBJ2-1, with unresolved D. V lost 6 bases to trimming and J lost 13 bases, with 13 bases between them. CDR1 MDHEN and CDR2 SYDVKM come from the germline V gene. The CDR3 sequence is 11 residues long. This CDR3 reads CASSHDGRQFF. CDR3 DNA: TGTGCCAGCAGCCACGACGGCAGACAGTTCTTC.

As to this clone: Distinct nucleotide sequences in the sample also encode this CDR3. The chain carries TRBV2 and TRBJ2-6; the D gene is possibly TRBD1 (6 bases). V lost 6 bases to trimming and J lost 0 bases, with 6 bases between them. This CDR3 has 14 amino acids. Germline V lookup: CDR1 SNHLY, CDR2 FYNNEI. The DNA for the CDR3 is TGTGCCAGCAGCAGGGGCTCTGGGGCCAACGTCCTGACTTTC. It specifies CASSRGSGANVLTF.

Written as DNA, the CDR3 is TGTGCCAGCAGGGACGGACAGGGTCCCCGGGAGACCCAGTACTTC. Its protein is CASRDGQGPRETQYF. The chain links TRBV27 to TRBJ2-5, with 8 bases fitting TRBD1. The germline V gene has CDR1 MNHEY and CDR2 SMNVEV (reference sequence). V was clipped by 6 bases and J by 5 bases; unmatched bases: 11. CDR3 size: 15 residues.

The chain has TRBV19 and TRBJ1-4, with unresolved D. The V and J ends lost 7 bases and 8 bases respectively, with 17 bases between them. Per the germline V gene, CDR1 is LNHDA and CDR2 is SQIVND (reference sequence). The CDR3 covers 14 residues. The CDR3 loop is CASTSRAVEEKLFF. In nucleotides, the CDR3 is TGTGCCAGTACCTCGAGGGCGGTGGAGGAAAAACTGTTTTTT.

In this sample, this clone turned up a few times. The chain is built from TRBV9 and TRBJ1-1; TRBD1 matches 10 bases. Germline V CDR1 and CDR2: SGDLS, YYNGEE. The CDR3 has 15 residues. V gave up 4 bases and J gave up 5 bases; unmatched junction bases: 8. DNA of the CDR3: TGTGCCAGCAGCCCAGTAGGACAGGGGGGAACTGAAGCTTTCTTT. It encodes CASSPVGQGGTEAFF.

A note on this clone: The same CDR3 is also encoded by other DNA sequences in this sample. This chain joins TRBV6-5 and TRBJ2-7, with D perhaps matching TRBD1 or TRBD2 (5 bases each). The ends were cut back, 3 bases at V and 5 bases at J, with 11 bases in the middle. The CDR3 runs to 13 residues. Germline CDR1 MNHEY, CDR2 SVGAGI. The CDR3 protein is CASSYSRGNEQYF. As DNA, the CDR3 is TGTGCCAGCAGTTATTCCCGGGGCAACGAGCAGTACTTC.

V is TRBV5-6 and J is TRBJ2-5; no firm D call. The germline CDR1 and CDR2 sequences are SGHDT and YYEEEE. CDR3 length: 13 amino acids. V was trimmed by 0 bases and J by 5 bases, leaving 8 bases between them. CDR3 DNA sequence: TGTGCCAGCAGCTTGGTATTCGCTGAGACCCAGTACTTC. Its protein is CASSLVFAETQYF.

DNA for the CDR3: TGTGCCAGCAGCTCGAGCGGCACAGATACGCAGTATTTT. Translating it yields CASSSSGTDTQYF. This chain uses TRBV7-9 with TRBJ2-3; no clear D gene. The CDR3 sequence is 13 residues long. Trimming cost V 4 bases and J 1 base, with 6 bases left between them. Per the germline V gene, CDR1 is SEHNR and CDR2 is FQNEAQ (reference sequence).

V usage is TRBV6-4 and J usage is TRBJ2-1, with 8 bases that match TRBD2. The CDR3 has 16 amino acids. With 3 bases clipped from V and 4 bases from J, the junction kept 8 bases outside the gene matches. The germline V gene encodes CDR1 MRHNA and CDR2 SNTAGT. CDR3 nucleotides: TGTGCCAGCAGTGAAGGTTCCGCGGGAGGTTACAATGAGCAGTTCTTC. Its translation is CASSEGSAGGYNEQFF.

DNA for the CDR3: TGTGCCAGCAGCGAAGGACAAGGGCCGGGGAACGAGCAGTACTTC. Its protein product is CASSEGQGPGNEQYF. J is TRBJ2-7 and V is TRBV7-9; D possibly uses TRBD1 or TRBD2 (5 bases each). Germline CDR1 is SEHNR and CDR2 is FQNEAQ (reference sequence). This CDR3 comprises 15 residues. Trimming left V 5 bases short and J 5 bases short, with 19 bases between.

The rearrangement links TRBV28 to TRBJ1-4; perhaps TRBD1 as D (6 bases). The CDR3 is made up of 16 amino acids. Germline V gene sequence: CDR1 MDHEN, CDR2 SYDVKM. V was shortened by 0 bases and J by 8 bases, with 16 bases between the two germline ends. CDR3 sequence: CASSLWGTGSEEKLFF. The CDR3 DNA reads as TGTGCCAGCAGTTTATGGGGAACAGGGTCCGAAGAAAAACTGTTTTTT.

The gene calls are TRBV5-4 and TRBJ2-2, with D perhaps matching TRBD1 or TRBD2 (5 bases each). Germline values: CDR1 SGHNT, CDR2 YYREEE (reference sequence). The CDR3 is 17 amino acids. The V and J ends lost 5 bases and 4 bases respectively, with 21 bases between them. The CDR3 DNA reads as TGTGCCAGCAGTTCCTCCGGGACCCTGGGGCGCACCGGGGAGCTGTTTTTT. This translates into CASSSSGTLGRTGELFF.

The CDR3 DNA is TGTGCCAGCAGCTTAGTGGCAGGGGAAGTCTACGAGCAGTACTTC. Protein product: CASSLVAGEVYEQYF. V is TRBV11-2 and J is TRBJ2-7; the D gene is possibly TRBD1 (6 bases). The CDR3 consists of 15 residues. The V and J ends lost 1 base and 3 bases respectively, with 13 bases between them. CDR1 and CDR2 from the germline V gene are SGHAT and FQNNGV.

This clone was found once. This chain uses TRBV5-6 with TRBJ1-2; no firm D call. With 0 bases removed from V and 8 bases from J, the gap between germline ends came to 8 bases. The CDR3 spans 12 residues. Germline V lookup: CDR1 SGHDT, CDR2 YYEEEE. The CDR3 sequence: CASSLGAVGYTF. CDR3 bases: TGTGCCAGCAGCTTGGGTGCAGTGGGCTACACCTTC.

A word on this clone: The sample holds other DNA sequences that translate to the same CDR3. The chain combines TRBV5-1 with TRBJ2-5, with D perhaps TRBD2 (6 bases). The CDR3 length is 14 residues. Trimming removed 0 bases at V and 5 bases at J, with 11 bases between. The germline gives CDR1 SGHRS, CDR2 YFSETQ. CDR3 in amino acids: CASSLGAGSETQYF. As DNA, the CDR3 is TGCGCCAGCAGCTTGGGTGCGGGGTCGGAGACCCAGTACTTC.

This clone was counted once. V and J are TRBV7-3 and TRBJ2-3; D is perhaps TRBD2 (5 bases). The CDR3 runs to 14 residues. V shed 0 bases and J shed 8 bases, with 12 bases lying between them. The V gene's germline CDR1 is SGHTA and CDR2 FQGTGA. Here the CDR3 DNA reads TGTGCCAGCAGCTTAACGAGTATAGAGGGTACGCAGTATTTT. Translating it yields CASSLTSIEGTQYF.

V gene TRBV5-4 combines with J gene TRBJ2-7; 10 positions agree with TRBD2. Germline trimming cut 3 bases from V and 3 bases from J; bases unmatched to any gene: 6. CDR3 length: 15 residues. Germline V gene data show CDR1 as SGHNT and CDR2 as YYREEE (reference sequence). Here the CDR3 DNA reads TGTGCCAGCAGCTCCGCCGGGACTAGCGTCTACGAGCAGTACTTC. This sequence encodes CASSSAGTSVYEQYF.

This clone was recorded once. The same CDR3 can be traced to other DNA sequences in this sample. The V gene is TRBV18, the J gene TRBJ1-5; 9 bases are shared with TRBD1. With 1 base clipped from V and 6 bases from J, the junction kept 1 base outside the gene matches. Germline V gene lookup returns CDR1 KGHSH and CDR2 LQKENI. This CDR3 is 14 amino acids long. CDR3 amino acids: CASSPLDRGQPQHF. The CDR3 nucleotides are TGTGCCAGCTCACCACTGGACAGGGGTCAGCCCCAGCATTTT.

The chain uses TRBV27 and TRBJ2-7; 9 bases agree with TRBD1. Germline V gene lookup returns CDR1 MNHEY and CDR2 SMNVEV (reference sequence). The length of the CDR3 is 14 residues. Unmatched junction bases numbered 6, after V lost 6 bases and J lost 3 bases. The CDR3 DNA is TGTGCCAGCAGAACCGGGACAGGGTACTACGAGCAGTACTTC. Residues: CASRTGTGYYEQYF.